This T cell receptor beta chain emerged from a study of blood T cells in healthy people across ages. The CDR3 loop spans 15 amino acids. Germline V CDR1 and CDR2: SGHAT, FQNNGV. Trimming removed 5 bases at V and 0 bases at J, with 10 bases between. With a J-beta primer mix and a sample-barcoded 5' primer, a second PCR ran 7 to 11 cycles. TCRdb called the 5' RACE reads again in MiXCR, with one record for every CDR3 protein. The data contain more than 600,000 distinct CDR3 sequences, 25% of them singletons. These data also formed part of another study, on T cells of mothers and their children. This second report adds: Slightly higher, non-significant overlap characterized related mother-child pairs relative to unrelated pairs. No clones detected were persistent microchimeric T cell clones.

The J gene is TRBJ1-4, the V gene TRBV11-2; possible D gene TRBD1, 6 bases. The source of this sequence is a boy younger than 18 in good health. The specimen sequenced was blood. CDR3 sequence (DNA): TGTGCCAGCAGCCTTGGACAGTCAACTAATGAAAAACTGTTTTTT. Its protein is CASSLGQSTNEKLFF.